This T cell receptor beta chain is drawn from a study of T cells in Graves' hyperthyroidism and ophthalmopathy. Study-wide results and caveats: Also found in blood were most expanded thyroid clonotypes above 0.001.

CDR1 and CDR2 (germline): SEHNR, FQNEAQ (reference sequence). Trimming removed 6 bases at V and 0 bases at J, with 11 bases between. The CDR3 spans 14 residues. Absent ophthalmopathy progression within 18 months defined stable Graves' hyperthyroidism. Many counts were recorded for this clonotype. Antigen unknown. Amplification targeted TCR beta CDR3 regions from RNA transcripts. The TCR CDR3 was amplified in a first-round RT-PCR using the HTBI primer set. TCRdb re-analysed the multiplex PCR reads in MiXCR, keeping a single row per CDR3 protein. The profile shows 500,000 to 750,000 distinct CDR3 sequences, 15% to 18% of them singletons.

Material: blood. This TCR derives from a woman aged 25 to 45 with Graves' hyperthyroidism. J is TRBJ1-1 and V is TRBV7-9; D gene uncertain. CDR3 region: CASSLTQMNTEAFF. CDR3 sequence (DNA): TGTGCCAGCAGTCTTACACAGATGAACACTGAAGCTTTCTTT.